This TCR beta chain comes out of a study of T cell repertoires in cytomegalovirus infection. On the study more broadly: HLA-B-restricted CMV epitopes that are well studied, plus recently identified HLA-C-restricted ones, were used by the study.

Study-wide points: The ex vivo response showed dominance by HLA-C-restricted CMV-specific TCR beta clonotypes.

The V gene lost 3 bases and the J gene lost 2 bases, with 15 bases spanning the gap. The germline V gene encodes CDR1 MGHRA and CDR2 YSYEKL. The CDR3 is 16 amino acids. TCRdb reanalysed the reads using MiXCR and keeps one entry per CDR3 protein. The sample carries 650,000 to 900,000 distinct CDR3 sequences, roughly 29% recorded once. Note on this clonotype: Its antigen is unknown.

The sequenced sample was cultured CD8+ T cells from PBMCs, obtained from culture after CMV antigen stimulation. The sequence derives from a human donor in good health (CMV status not recorded). Some clones in this sample may be carry-over from other donors' samples. This chain links TRBV4-1 with TRBJ2-3; D perhaps matches TRBD2 (6 bases). The CDR3 reads CASSHGLGGATDTQYF. CDR3 DNA sequence: TGCGCCAGCAGCCATGGCCTAGGAGGGGCCACAGATACGCAGTATTTT.